Following are 26 T cell receptor beta chains from one sample sequenced in a study of shared clonotypes between healthy human individuals. Produced via immunoSEQ multiplex PCR; TCRdb's table is partial and in-frame only. There are about 980,000 clones in the sample; 76% occur only once, and roughly 1.5% lies in the top ten. The sample consisted of memory CD4+ T cells sorted from blood. Subset: CD45RA-negative fraction. These receptors originate from a man aged 18-30 years in good health.

The chain uses TRBV7-2 and TRBJ2-3; D is uncertain. Germline assignment: CDR1 SGHTA and CDR2 FQGNSA. The CDR3 runs to 17 residues. Trimming removed 5 bases at V and 0 bases at J, with 18 bases between. CDR3 nucleotide sequence: TGTGCCAGCAGCCCTCCCCTTGGGCCGTCTAGCACAGATACGCAGTATTTT. This sequence encodes CASSPPLGPSSTDTQYF. The full variable domain, with the rest looked up from reference TRBV7-2 and TRBJ2-3, is GAGVSQSPSNKVTEKGKDVELRCDPISGHTALYWYRQSLGQGLEFLIYFQGNSAPDKSGLPSDRFSAERTGGSVSTLTIQRTQQEDSAVYLCASSPPLGPSSTDTQYFGPGTRLTVL.

The table lists this clone with many counts. The V call is TRBV7-6, the J call TRBJ2-3, with D unclear. V was clipped by 1 base and J by 0 bases, with 14 bases between them. Germline V CDR1 and CDR2: SGHVS, FNYEAQ. The CDR3 covers 17 residues. The CDR3 bases are TGTGCCAGCAGCTTAGTGTTCGGGCGGTCTAGCACAGATACGCAGTATTTT. It translates to CASSLVFGRSSTDTQYF. Complete variable domain (other parts from reference TRBV7-6 and TRBJ2-3): GAGVSQSPRYKVTKRGQDVALRCDPISGHVSLYWYRQALGQGPEFLTYFNYEAQQDKSGLPNDRFSAERPEGSISTLTIQRTEQRDSAMYRCASSLVFGRSSTDTQYFGPGTRLTVL.

Remarks on this clone: Other DNA sequences in this sample translate to the same CDR3. The CDR3 nucleotides are TGTGCCAGCAGCTTAAGCAGGGGACAAGAGACCCAGTACTTC. It yields the protein CASSLSRGQETQYF. The chain uses TRBV7-8 and TRBJ2-5, with D tentatively TRBD1 (6 bases). This CDR3 is built from 14 residues. The ends were cut back, 2 bases at V and 2 bases at J, with 9 bases in the middle. Germline V gene sequence: CDR1 SGHVS, CDR2 FQNEAQ.

This clone has only a few counts. CDR3 DNA: TGCGCCAGCAGCCACAATCAAGGTTACGAGCAGTACTTC. This sequence encodes CASSHNQGYEQYF. The V and J genes are TRBV4-1 and TRBJ2-7; D unclear. The CDR3 loop spans 13 amino acids. V shed 3 bases and J shed 4 bases, with 10 bases lying between them. CDR1 and CDR2 (germline): MGHRA, YSYEKL.

This chain connects TRBV12-5 to TRBJ2-3; tentative D call: TRBD1 (5 bases). With 5 bases removed from V and 0 bases from J, the gap between germline ends came to 9 bases. This CDR3 spans 14 amino acids. The germline CDR1 and CDR2 sequences are LGHNT and FRNRAP. The CDR3 protein is CASGLGHSTDTQYF. DNA for the CDR3: TGTGCTAGTGGTCTCGGACACAGCACAGATACGCAGTATTTT.

This clone was seen just once. The V gene is TRBV10-2, the J gene TRBJ2-2; perhaps TRBD1 as D (5 bases). Germline V lookup: CDR1 WSHSY, CDR2 SAAADI. V gave up 11 bases and J gave up 3 bases, with 10 bases separating them. The CDR3 consists of 12 residues. CDR3 DNA: TGCGCCCTAGAAGGGGACACCGGGGAGCTGTTTTTT. It codes for CALEGDTGELFF.

This chain links TRBV2 with TRBJ2-7; D unclear. The CDR3 runs to 13 residues. Germline loops: CDR1 SNHLY, CDR2 FYNNEI. V gave up 6 bases and J gave up 6 bases, with 15 bases separating them. Here the CDR3 DNA reads TGTGCCAGCAGGGCTTCAGTCGGCGGCGAGCAGTACTTC. Protein sequence: CASRASVGGEQYF.

J is TRBJ1-3 and V is TRBV19, with D possibly TRBD1 on 5 matching bases. CDR3 length: 14 residues. Trimming took off 5 bases at V and 0 bases at J, with 8 bases between the two ends. Germline V gene data show CDR1 as LNHDA and CDR2 as SQIVND (reference sequence). CDR3 region: CASSPQASGNTIYF. CDR3 DNA sequence: TGTGCCAGTAGTCCACAGGCCTCTGGAAACACCATATATTTT.

This clone was recorded many times. J is TRBJ1-1 and V is TRBV30, with D maybe TRBD1 (6 bases). The CDR3 is made up of 11 amino acids. The V end lost 7 bases, the J end lost 7 bases, and 13 bases lay between the germline ends. Germline V gene data show CDR1 as GTSNPN and CDR2 as SVGIG (reference sequence). DNA for the CDR3: TGTGCCTCCCGACAGGACCATGAAGCTTTCTTT. This sequence encodes CASRQDHEAFF. Using reference TRBV30 and TRBJ1-1 for the parts outside the CDR3, the full variable domain is SQTIHQWPATLVQPVGSPLSLECTVEGTSNPNLYWYRQAAGRGLQLLFYSVGIGQISSEVPQNLSASRPQDRQFILSSKKLLLSDSGFYLCASRQDHEAFFGQGTRLTVV.

In the case of this clone: A read error is possible here, since a much larger clone lies one base away. Other DNA sequences of this sample code for an identical CDR3. V is TRBV5-1 and J is TRBJ2-7, with D maybe TRBD2 (6 bases). This CDR3 spans 14 amino acids. The V end was cut by 0 bases, the J end by 2 bases, with 9 bases between. Germline V gene sequence: CDR1 SGHRS, CDR2 YFSETQ. The DNA for the CDR3 is TGCGCCAGCAGCTTGGATGGGGGGACCTACGAGCAGTACTTC. Translated, it gives CASSLDGGTYEQYF.

Comments on this clone: The same CDR3 is also encoded by other DNA sequences in this sample. V gene TRBV11-2 combines with J gene TRBJ2-5, with D possibly matching TRBD2 (6 bases). This CDR3 region has 13 residues. The germline V and J ends were trimmed by 3 bases and 2 bases, with 7 bases remaining between them. Germline CDR1 is SGHAT and CDR2 is FQNNGV. CDR3 DNA sequence: TGTGCCAGCAGCTTTGGACTACAAGAGACCCAGTACTTC. Protein: CASSFGLQETQYF.

The rearrangement joins TRBV5-5 to TRBJ2-7; D tentatively fits TRBD1 or TRBD2 (5 bases each). CDR3 length equals 16 residues. V lost 0 bases to trimming and J lost 0 bases, with 13 bases between them. Germline CDR1 SGHKS, CDR2 YYEKEE (reference sequence). CDR3 nucleotide sequence: TGTGCCAGCAGCTTGGAGGGGAGACACAGCTCCTACGAGCAGTACTTC. Protein sequence: CASSLEGRHSSYEQYF.

V gene TRBV29-1 combines with J gene TRBJ1-3; D is unclear. V shed 2 bases and J shed 0 bases, with 8 bases lying between them. Per germline, CDR1 SQVTM and CDR2 ANQGSEA. There are 14 residues in the CDR3. As DNA, the CDR3 is TGCAGCGTTGAAAAGGCAAACTCTGGAAACACCATATATTTT. Amino acid sequence: CSVEKANSGNTIYF.

V usage is TRBV4-3 and J usage is TRBJ1-2, with D tentatively TRBD1 (6 bases). Germline CDR1 LGHNA, CDR2 YSLEER. This CDR3 region has 15 residues. Trimming left V 1 base short and J 8 bases short, with 17 bases between. The CDR3 DNA is TGCGCCAGCAGCCAAGTTTCCCCGACAGGACGAGGCTACACCTTC. Encoded protein: CASSQVSPTGRGYTF.

The V gene is TRBV7-8, the J gene TRBJ2-5; 7 bases fit TRBD2. This CDR3 contains 15 residues. In germline, CDR1 is SGHVS, CDR2 FQNEAQ. The trim removed 5 bases at V and 4 bases at J, leaving 10 bases unmatched. CDR3 sequence: CASSLTAGLSETQYF. CDR3 coding DNA: TGTGCCAGCAGCCTGACCGCGGGACTATCAGAGACCCAGTACTTC.

The V gene is TRBV5-1, the J gene TRBJ2-3; D remains ambiguous. V was cut by 7 bases and J by 0 bases, with 12 bases left in between. This CDR3 comprises 14 residues. Germline CDR1 SGHRS, CDR2 YFSETQ. CDR3 nucleotides: TGCGCCAGCGAAAGTCTGGGAAGCACAGATACGCAGTATTTT. It encodes CASESLGSTDTQYF. Full variable domain (rest looked up from reference TRBV5-1 and TRBJ2-3): KAGVTQTPRYLIKTRGQQVTLSCSPISGHRSVSWYQQTPGQGLQFLFEYFSETQRNKGNFPGRFSGRQFSNSRSEMNVSTLELGDSALYLCASESLGSTDTQYFGPGTRLTVL.

This CDR3 is CASSPLAGTYEQYF. CDR3 DNA sequence: TGTGCCAGCAGTCCTCTAGCGGGAACCTACGAGCAGTACTTC. This sequence joins TRBV6-5 and TRBJ2-7; TRBD2 aligns across 9 bases. CDR3 length equals 14 residues. The ends lost 5 bases at V and 2 bases at J; junction bases unmatched: 4. Germline loops: CDR1 MNHEY, CDR2 SVGAGI.

A word on this clone: The sample carries other DNA sequences with the same CDR3. V gene TRBV4-1 combines with J gene TRBJ2-7; no clear D gene. From germline, CDR1 is MGHRA and CDR2 YSYEKL. Deletions cut 0 bases from V and 3 bases from J, with 9 bases between. The CDR3 has 14 amino acids. CDR3 sequence: CASSQEGPLYEQYF. The CDR3, as DNA: TGCGCCAGCAGCCAAGAAGGACCTCTCTACGAGCAGTACTTC.

This rearrangement joins TRBV5-1 to TRBJ2-7; 12 nucleotides agree with TRBD2. The V segment lost 3 bases and the J segment 6 bases; nucleotides outside the gene matches: 7. The CDR3 runs 15 residues. Looked up from germline, CDR1 is SGHRS and CDR2 is YFSETQ. CDR3 in DNA: TGCGCCAGCAGCTGGGCTAGCGGGAGGGTCCGCGAGCAGTACTTC. This sequence encodes CASSWASGRVREQYF.

The chain joins TRBV27 to TRBJ1-1; D is uncertain. Germline CDR1 is MNHEY and CDR2 is SMNVEV (reference sequence). The CDR3 is 12 amino acids. Trimming pared 5 bases from V and 7 bases from J, leaving 11 bases between. The CDR3 DNA sequence: TGTGCCAGCAGTGCGACCGGGAGTGAAGCTTTCTTT. Amino acids: CASSATGSEAFF.

The rearrangement uses TRBV4-1 and TRBJ2-7; D is unclear. Trimming cost V 0 bases and J 1 base, with 10 bases left between them. Germline-derived CDR1 and CDR2 are MGHRA and YSYEKL. This CDR3 has 15 residues. CDR3 residues: CASSQDPLSSYEQYF. For the CDR3, the DNA is TGCGCCAGCAGCCAAGATCCCCTCAGTTCCTACGAGCAGTACTTC.

The chain is built from TRBV5-6 and TRBJ2-1; D possibly corresponds to TRBD2 (7 bases). Trimming pared 0 bases from V and 8 bases from J, leaving 18 bases between. CDR1 and CDR2 (germline): SGHDT, YYEEEE. This CDR3 has 16 residues. CDR3 bases: TGTGCCAGCAGCTTGGCTAGGGGAGGGGGGTACGATGAGCAGTTCTTC. It specifies CASSLARGGGYDEQFF.

In this sample, this clone turned up a few times. The gene calls are TRBV29-1 and TRBJ2-3; 7 bases align to TRBD1. The J segment lost 8 bases and the V segment lost 0 bases, leaving 8 bases of the junction unmatched. The CDR3 has 14 residues. Germline CDR1 reads SQVTM; CDR2 reads ANQGSEA. The CDR3 sequence is CSVEDRDSRRTQYF. The CDR3 DNA sequence: TGCAGCGTTGAAGATCGGGACAGCCGCCGTACGCAGTATTTT.

The CDR3 sequence is CASSPGAGGNEKLFF. The CDR3 DNA reads as TGTGCCAGCAGCCCCGGTGCGGGGGGTAATGAAAAACTGTTTTTT. This chain uses TRBV7-6 with TRBJ1-4; D is perhaps TRBD1 (5 bases). The CDR3 has 15 amino acids. V lost 5 bases and J 4 bases, leaving 14 bases between the germline ends. CDR1 is SGHVS and CDR2 is FNYEAQ in the germline V gene.

This clone was seen a few times. V is TRBV28 and J is TRBJ1-3; TRBD1 matches 8 bases. The V segment lost 7 bases and the J segment 0 bases; nucleotides outside the gene matches: 5. The CDR3 consists of 15 residues. Germline V gives CDR1 MDHEN, CDR2 SYDVKM. CDR3 protein: CASIGQGSSGNTIYF. Written as DNA, the CDR3 is TGTGCCAGCATAGGACAGGGAAGCTCTGGAAACACCATATATTTT.

The gene calls are TRBV6-1 and TRBJ2-7; 7 nucleotides agree with TRBD1. V dropped 5 bases and J dropped 5; count of bases not matched to a gene: 9. The V gene's germline CDR1 is MNHNS and CDR2 SASEGT. The CDR3 length is 14 residues. The CDR3 region is CASSSGTVWDEQYF. In DNA form, the CDR3 reads TGTGCCAGCAGTTCCGGGACAGTATGGGACGAGCAGTACTTC.